Listed here are 31 T cell receptor beta chains from one sample, sequenced in a study of response to subunit inactivated influenza vaccine. TCRdb fed the RT-PCR reads into MiXCR, producing one record per CDR3 protein. The sample consists of more than 450,000 distinct CDR3 sequences, over 9.5% of them appearing once. Sequenced material: PBMCs from blood, taken on the day of vaccination. Every receptor here comes from a middle-aged man who received an inactivated influenza vaccine.

CDR3 in DNA: TGTGCCAGCAGCTTAGCGGAGGCGGGAGGGCCTTCGTTCTTC. This sequence encodes CASSLAEAGGPSFF. This chain uses TRBV7-8 with TRBJ2-1; 9 bases match TRBD2. Germline values: CDR1 SGHVS, CDR2 FQNEAQ. Trimming removed 0 bases from V and 15 bases from J; junction bases left unmatched: 9. This CDR3 is 14 amino acids long.

This chain connects TRBV20-1 to TRBJ2-2; possibly TRBD1 or TRBD2 for D (7 bases each). Germline CDR1 reads DFQATT; CDR2 reads SNEGSKA (reference sequence). The CDR3 covers 16 residues. Trimming shortened V by 6 bases and J by 3 bases, and 20 bases separated the two germline ends. The CDR3, as DNA: TGCAGTGCCCAGCCGGGGGGAGGGGGCGACACCGGGGAGCTGTTTTTT. It encodes CSAQPGGGGDTGELFF.

The V gene is TRBV20-1, the J gene TRBJ2-3, with D possibly being TRBD2 (6 bases). The CDR3 extends over 16 amino acids. Per germline, CDR1 DFQATT and CDR2 SNEGSKA (reference sequence). V gave up 5 bases and J gave up 0 bases, with 18 bases separating them. The CDR3 loop is CSAERSAGRSTDTQYF. CDR3 DNA: TGCAGTGCTGAAAGGTCGGCGGGGAGAAGCACAGATACGCAGTATTTT.

V usage is TRBV15 and J usage is TRBJ1-1; D unclear. From germline, CDR1 is LNHNV and CDR2 YYDKDF (reference sequence). Trimming took 3 bases from V and 0 from J, leaving 5 bases between them. The CDR3 totals 13 residues. This chain's CDR3 is CATSSTLNTEAFF. Written as DNA, the CDR3 is TGTGCCACCAGCAGTACACTGAACACTGAAGCTTTCTTT.

Points on this clonotype: The junction and the germline gene differ at one end; a read error may be behind it. The genes are TRBV5-1 and TRBJ2-1, with TRBD2 identical over 12 bases. Germline V gene sequence: CDR1 SGHRS, CDR2 YFSETQ. The CDR3 runs 19 residues. The CDR3 is CASSSRNKWTSGNYTEQFF. The CDR3 nucleotides read TGCGCCAGCAGCTCGCGAAACAAATGGACTAGCGGGAATTACACTGAGCAGTTCTTC. Variable domain in full (rest from reference TRBV5-1 and TRBJ2-1): KAGVTQTPRYLIKTRGQQVTLSCSPISGHRSVSWYQQTPGQGLQFLFEYFSETQRNKGNFPGRFSGRQFSNSRSEMNVSTLELGDSALYLCASSSRNKWTSGNYTEQFFGPGTRLTVL.

This clonotype appeared a few times. The V and J genes are TRBV7-8 and TRBJ2-1; D gene uncertain. The CDR3 has 16 amino acids. V was clipped by 6 bases and J by 5 bases, with 20 bases between them. Germline CDR1 SGHVS, CDR2 FQNEAQ. Here the CDR3 DNA reads TGTGCCAGCAGTAGGGCTTTGCTAGGGCGGCACAATGAGCAGTTCTTC. Its translation: CASSRALLGRHNEQFF. Supplemented by reference TRBV7-8 and TRBJ2-1, the full variable domain reads GAGVSQSPRYKVAKRGQDVALRCDPISGHVSLFWYQQALGQGPEFLTYFQNEAQLDKSGLPSDRFFAERPEGSVSTLKIQRTQQEDSAVYLCASSRALLGRHNEQFFGPGTRLTVL.

This clonotype showed up just a few times. V is TRBV28 and J is TRBJ1-2, with D uncertain. V lost 5 bases and J lost 0, with 10 bases in between. Germline assignment: CDR1 MDHEN and CDR2 SYDVKM. The length of the CDR3 is 14 residues. The CDR3 nucleotides are TGTGCCAGCAGTCAAGGAGCCGCTAACTATGGCTACACCTTC. Its protein is CASSQGAANYGYTF.

This clonotype was observed many times. The J gene is TRBJ2-3, the V gene TRBV4-1, with D perhaps given as TRBD1 or TRBD2 (6 bases each). Germline assignment: CDR1 MGHRA and CDR2 YSYEKL. V gave up 6 bases and J gave up 1 base, with 14 bases separating them. The CDR3 is 15 amino acids. Written as DNA, the CDR3 is TGCGCCAGCAGTCCCGGAGGGGGACGCACAGATACGCAGTATTTT. Its protein is CASSPGGGRTDTQYF.

The genes are TRBV7-9 and TRBJ1-2; TRBD1 might be the D (5 bases). Trimming shortened V by 2 bases and J by 8 bases, and 12 bases separated the two germline ends. CDR3 size: 13 residues. CDR1 is SEHNR, CDR2 FQNEAQ, per germline (reference sequence). The CDR3 DNA reads as TGTGCCAGCAGCTTACAAGGGACGAGGGGCTACACCTTC. Translated, it gives CASSLQGTRGYTF.

The chain joins TRBV12-3 or TRBV12-4 to TRBJ2-6; D not resolved. This CDR3 contains 14 residues. V lost 7 bases, J lost 0 bases, and 7 bases lay in between. The DNA for the CDR3 is TGTGCCAGCACCTGGACCTCTGGGGCCAACGTCCTGACTTTC. Amino acid sequence: CASTWTSGANVLTF.

This clonotype was seen only a few times. The chain recombines TRBV4-2 with TRBJ2-3; 8 bases match TRBD2. V dropped 0 bases and J dropped 0; count of bases not matched to a gene: 8. Germline V gene lookup returns CDR1 LGHNA and CDR2 YNFKEQ. CDR3 size: 18 residues. CDR3: CASSQDPNSGASTDTQYF. The CDR3, as DNA: TGTGCCAGCAGCCAAGACCCAAATAGCGGGGCTAGCACAGATACGCAGTATTTT.

This clonotype was counted at least ten times. J is TRBJ1-1 and V is TRBV29-1; 7 bases map to TRBD1. CDR3 length: 13 residues. After removal of 7 bases from V and 0 bases from J, the junction contained 5 bases not matched to a gene. The V gene's germline CDR1 is SQVTM and CDR2 ANQGSEA. This CDR3 reads CSGATGVNTEAFF. In DNA, the CDR3 is TGCAGCGGCGCCACAGGGGTGAACACTGAAGCTTTCTTT.

CDR3: CSVDQGLAGYSEQFF. In nucleotides, the CDR3 is TGCAGCGTTGACCAGGGACTAGCGGGTTATTCGGAGCAGTTCTTC. The rearrangement joins TRBV29-1 to TRBJ2-1; TRBD2 aligns across 12 bases. Per the germline V gene, CDR1 is SQVTM and CDR2 is ANQGSEA. This CDR3 comprises 15 residues. V gave up 3 bases and J gave up 10 bases; unmatched junction bases: 10.

The sample holds a few counts of this clonotype. The chain is built from TRBV29-1 and TRBJ2-3; TRBD1 might be the D (5 bases). Deletions cut 0 bases from V and 9 bases from J, with 13 bases between. The CDR3 spans 13 residues. Germline loops: CDR1 SQVTM, CDR2 ANQGSEA. The CDR3 region has the DNA TGCAGCGTTGAAGATCGCGTAGGGGTAACGCAGTATTTT. Translated, it gives CSVEDRVGVTQYF.

In this sample, this clonotype turned up a few times. This chain joins TRBV6-2 or TRBV6-3 and TRBJ2-7; D may be TRBD2 (6 bases). This CDR3 has 16 residues. The V and J ends lost 5 bases and 3 bases respectively, with 20 bases between them. Germline loops: CDR1 MNHEY, CDR2 SVGEGT. The CDR3 loop is CASSHFRRGKGYEQYF. CDR3 in DNA: TGTGCCAGCAGTCACTTCCGACGGGGGAAGGGCTACGAGCAGTACTTC.

In this sample, this clonotype turned up a few times. The rearrangement links TRBV3-1 to TRBJ1-3; tentatively, D is TRBD1 (5 bases). Germline CDR1 is LGHDT and CDR2 is YNNKEL (reference sequence). There are 15 residues in the CDR3. Trimming took off 3 bases at V and 0 bases at J, with 9 bases between the two ends. This CDR3 reads CASSQGPVSGNTIYF. As DNA, the CDR3 is TGTGCCAGCAGCCAGGGACCGGTCTCTGGAAACACCATATATTTT.

As regards this clonotype: This could be a read error, since a much larger clone is one nucleotide away. The J gene is TRBJ2-5, the V gene TRBV5-5; the D gene is possibly TRBD1 (5 bases). The germline V gene encodes CDR1 SGHKS and CDR2 YYEKEE (reference sequence). The CDR3 has 14 amino acids. The CDR3 reads CACSPQGFQETQYF. The CDR3 bases are TGTGCCTGCAGCCCCCAGGGTTTCCAAGAGACCCAGTACTTC.

This chain links TRBV5-1 with TRBJ2-3, with 7 positions matching TRBD2. The V segment lost 1 base and the J segment 1 base; nucleotides outside the gene matches: 3. This CDR3 has 15 residues. The germline V gene has CDR1 SGHRS and CDR2 YFSETQ. CDR3 nucleotides: TGCGCCAGCAGCTTGAAGCGGGGCGGCACAGATACGCAGTATTTT. Translation: CASSLKRGGTDTQYF.

This clonotype was detected ten times or more. The chain has TRBV3-1 and TRBJ2-1; TRBD1 matches 7 bases. Trimming removed 2 bases from V and 2 bases from J; junction bases left unmatched: 3. The CDR3 totals 15 residues. Germline CDR1 and CDR2: LGHDT and YNNKEL (reference sequence). The CDR3 loop reads CASSQNRGPYNEQFF. For the CDR3, the DNA is TGTGCCAGCAGCCAAAACAGGGGTCCCTACAATGAGCAGTTCTTC.

The rearrangement uses TRBV27 and TRBJ2-7, with TRBD2 matching over 14 bases. V shed 5 bases and J 0 bases; nucleotides not matched to a gene: 6. CDR1 and CDR2 from the germline V gene are MNHEY and SMNVEV (reference sequence). The CDR3 has 17 residues. The DNA for the CDR3 is TGTGCCAGCAGTCCCATCGGGACTAGCGGGAGCTCCTACGAGCAGTACTTC. Encoded protein: CASSPIGTSGSSYEQYF.

Worth noting for this clonotype: One junction end does not reproduce the germline sequence, and a read error may be involved. The V gene is TRBV7-8, the J gene TRBJ2-7; 11 positions match TRBD1. In germline, CDR1 is SGHVS, CDR2 FQNEAQ. The length of the CDR3 is 14 residues. The CDR3 reads CDSSDPGQGDEQYF. The CDR3 DNA follows: TGTGACAGCAGCGACCCGGGACAGGGGGACGAGCAGTACTTC.

The chain is built from TRBV9 and TRBJ2-3, with TRBD2 identical over 8 bases. The CDR3 totals 16 residues. Losses at the gene ends were 3 bases for V and 6 bases for J; bases not matched to a gene: 12. The germline V gene encodes CDR1 SGDLS and CDR2 YYNGEE. The CDR3 DNA is TGTGCCAGCAGCGCCCGACTAGCGTCCGGTGGGGATACGCAGTATTTT. Protein: CASSARLASGGDTQYF.

Only one count was recorded for this clonotype. V usage is TRBV15 and J usage is TRBJ2-3, with TRBD2 matching 8 bases. Losses at the gene ends were 7 bases for V and 0 bases for J; bases not matched to a gene: 3. The CDR3 extends over 14 amino acids. CDR1 is LNHNV, CDR2 YYDKDF, per germline (reference sequence). The CDR3: CATKKRESTDTQYF. As DNA, the CDR3 is TGTGCCACCAAAAAGCGGGAGAGCACAGATACGCAGTATTTT.

The J gene is TRBJ1-6, the V gene TRBV3-1; D not resolved. From germline, CDR1 is LGHDT and CDR2 YNNKEL (reference sequence). The CDR3 extends over 14 amino acids. The ends were cut back, 4 bases at V and 8 bases at J, with 12 bases in the middle. CDR3 nucleotide sequence: TGTGCCAGCAGCCCGGACTATCGGGATTCACCCCTCCACTTT. It is translated as CASSPDYRDSPLHF.

This clonotype showed up just a few times. This chain uses TRBV6-4 with TRBJ1-1; no definite D call. The germline CDR1 and CDR2 sequences are MRHNA and SNTAGT. Trimming cost V 2 bases and J 1 base, with 14 bases left between them. CDR3 length equals 16 residues. The CDR3 coding sequence is TGTGCCAGCAGTGACAGTTTTTTGCCCCCGAACACTGAAGCTTTCTTT. It encodes CASSDSFLPPNTEAFF.

The chain combines TRBV20-1 with TRBJ2-1; 9 nucleotides match TRBD2. V lost 1 base and J lost 2; bases outside the gene matches: 3. The V gene's germline CDR1 is DFQATT and CDR2 SNEGSKA (reference sequence). This CDR3 region has 15 residues. CDR3 protein: CSARVASGTYNEQFF. The CDR3 nucleotides read TGCAGTGCTAGAGTAGCTAGCGGGACCTACAATGAGCAGTTCTTC.

The V call is TRBV15, the J call TRBJ2-1; 8 bases are a match to TRBD2. J was trimmed by 2 bases and V by 0 bases; bases with no gene match: 9. Germline V gene sequence: CDR1 LNHNV, CDR2 YYDKDF (reference sequence). The CDR3 has 18 residues. This CDR3 reads CATSRDPGGVLPYNEQFF. The CDR3 DNA sequence: TGTGCCACCAGCAGAGATCCGGGGGGGGTCCTTCCCTACAATGAGCAGTTCTTC.

V usage is TRBV4-2 and J usage is TRBJ1-1; D is unresolved. The V gene lost 0 bases and the J gene lost 1 base, with 12 bases spanning the gap. The CDR3 totals 16 residues. The germline V gene has CDR1 LGHNA and CDR2 YNFKEQ. In DNA form, the CDR3 reads TGTGCCAGCAGCCAAGAAACTCAGAACCCGAACACTGAAGCTTTCTTT. It specifies CASSQETQNPNTEAFF.

This clonotype was seen repeatedly, ten times or more. The chain uses TRBV20-1 and TRBJ1-2, with no clear D. Germline V lookup: CDR1 DFQATT, CDR2 SNEGSKA (reference sequence). The CDR3 runs to 11 residues. Trimming left V 3 bases short and J 4 bases short, with 6 bases between. The CDR3 region is CSASVGYGYTF. In DNA form, the CDR3 reads TGCAGTGCTAGTGTCGGCTATGGCTACACCTTC.

The chain employs TRBV6-1 and TRBJ1-5, with 7 bases aligning to TRBD1. Germline loops: CDR1 MNHNS, CDR2 SASEGT. The CDR3 runs 17 residues. Trimming cost V 4 bases and J 3 bases; bases outside gene matches: 12. The CDR3 bases are TGTGCCAGCAGTGTGGGCAGGGGGGCACTGAACAATCAGCCCCAGCATTTT. Translation: CASSVGRGALNNQPQHF.

CDR3 nucleotides: TGCGCCAGCAGCCAAGAGGACGCCTCTTGGGCCGGGAGGGAGGATGAAAAACTGTTTTTT. This gives the protein CASSQEDASWAGREDEKLFF. This chain uses TRBV4-3 with TRBJ1-4; D not resolved. V lost 0 bases, J lost 6 bases, and 26 bases lay in between. The CDR3 covers 20 residues. The germline V gene encodes CDR1 LGHNA and CDR2 YSLEER.